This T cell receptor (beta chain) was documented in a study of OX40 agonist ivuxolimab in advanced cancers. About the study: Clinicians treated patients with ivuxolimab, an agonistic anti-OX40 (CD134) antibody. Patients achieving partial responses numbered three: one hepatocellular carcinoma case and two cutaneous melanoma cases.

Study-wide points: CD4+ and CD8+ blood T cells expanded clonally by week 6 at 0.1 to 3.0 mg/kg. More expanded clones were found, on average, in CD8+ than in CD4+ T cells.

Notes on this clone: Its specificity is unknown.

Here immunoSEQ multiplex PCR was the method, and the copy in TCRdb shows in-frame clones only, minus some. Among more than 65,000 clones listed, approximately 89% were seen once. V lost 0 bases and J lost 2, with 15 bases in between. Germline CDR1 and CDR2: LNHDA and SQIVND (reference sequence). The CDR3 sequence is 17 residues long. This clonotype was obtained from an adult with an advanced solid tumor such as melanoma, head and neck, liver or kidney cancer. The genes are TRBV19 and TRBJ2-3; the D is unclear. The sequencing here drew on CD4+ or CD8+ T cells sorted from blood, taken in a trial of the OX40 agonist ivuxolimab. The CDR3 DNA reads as TGTGCCAGTAGTATAGATCGACGCACGACCGTCACAGATACGCAGTATTTT. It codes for CASSIDRRTTVTDTQYF.